This T cell receptor (beta chain) was sequenced for a study of blood T cell repertoires in COVID-19. Study-level information: Acute and convalescent COVID-19 samples came from the United States, Italy and Spain. T cells, B-cell-depleted T cells, or PBMCs supplied cDNA or gDNA.

In the study's own analysis: Quantification of nucleated cells was approximated via reference gene primer amplification. The method was immunoSEQ multiplex PCR; TCRdb's version includes in-frame clones alone and lacks a portion of them. V, J and clone size are those of that table, while D and trimming were read from the DNA. Of roughly 250,000 clones in the sample, just under 90% were seen once. The V and J ends lost 6 bases and 8 bases, in that order; junction bases with no gene match: 9. The CDR3 sequence is 13 residues long. Germline V gene data show CDR1 as MNHNY and CDR2 as SVGAGI (reference sequence).

The chain employs TRBV6-6 and TRBJ1-2; 7 nucleotides match TRBD1. The source material was peripheral blood. The TCR sequence derives from a woman aged 40 to 50 with acute or convalescent COVID-19. Here the CDR3 reads CASSSDRAGGYTF. The CDR3 nucleotides are TGTGCCAGCAGCTCCGACAGGGCGGGAGGCTACACCTTC.